The source of this T cell receptor (beta chain) is a study of regulatory T cells in long-lasting Graves disease. Ten or more counts support this clonotype. Building the TCR beta libraries relied on iRepertoire HTBI primers, and CDR3 regions underwent Arm-PCR. MiXCR, run by TCRdb on the multiplex PCR reads, gives a single entry per CDR3 protein. This table holds 200,000 to 250,000 distinct CDR3 sequences, less than 20% found once. The time point is: newly diagnosed GD, antithyroid drugs for less than 3 months. With RNA extracted from PBMCs as input, the TCR library was made. The CDR3 is 15 amino acids. V was pared by 5 bases and J by 6 bases, with 9 bases of the junction left unmatched. These data also formed part of another study, on T cells in Graves' hyperthyroidism and ophthalmopathy. Per that study: Most thyroid clonotypes that were expanded above 0.001 also turned up in blood.

The J gene is TRBJ1-2, the V gene TRBV12-3 or TRBV12-4; 10 nucleotides match TRBD1. The receptor was isolated from a woman aged 30 to 39 with Graves disease. The source material was peripheral blood mononuclear cells (PBMCs), sampled at new diagnosis, from a patient treated with antithyroid drugs. In DNA form, the CDR3 reads TGTGCCAGCAGTATAGGACAGGGGGGAGGGAATGGCTACACCTTC. As protein: CASSIGQGGGNGYTF.